This passage covers 17 T cell receptor beta chains from one sample sequenced in a study of T cell changes during pregnancy in multiple sclerosis (dated by TCRdb to between 2018 and 2021). Library preparation used the immunoSEQ multiplex PCR assay. TCRdb took this table from immuneACCESS and kept in-frame rearrangements with V and J called. Such tables lack part of the clones; where checked against another copy, unresolved V genes explain under half of the gap, and the rest is unexplained. This sample gives 52,000 or so clones in total; about nine tenths of them show up just once. The ten largest clones capture 0.2% to 0.3% of the sample. The specimen comprised CD4+ T cells from peripheral blood mononuclear cells, sampled in the second trimester of pregnancy. These receptors came from a female donor with multiple sclerosis, enrolled in a pregnancy study.

In this sample, this clone turned up once. The rearrangement uses TRBV9 and TRBJ2-5; TRBD1 is a possible D gene (5 bases). The CDR3 length is 15 residues. The ends were cut back, 0 bases at V and 1 base at J, with 10 bases in the middle. In germline, CDR1 is SGDLS, CDR2 YYNGEE. The DNA of the CDR3 is TGTGCCAGCAGCGTAGGGGGCGTAGGCCAAGAGACCCAGTACTTC. As protein: CASSVGGVGQETQYF.

The chain links TRBV7-9 to TRBJ2-2, with TRBD1 matching over 9 bases. V shed 4 bases and J 4 bases; nucleotides not matched to a gene: 10. The CDR3 is made up of 17 amino acids. Germline values: CDR1 SEHNR, CDR2 FQNEAQ (reference sequence). The CDR3 sequence is CASSSTTGTGSTGELFF. Written as DNA, the CDR3 is TGTGCCAGCAGCTCAACGACCGGGACAGGGAGCACCGGGGAGCTGTTTTTT.

V usage is TRBV11-2 and J usage is TRBJ1-2, with a weak D call TRBD1 (6 bases). Between the trimmed V and J ends, which lost 1 base and 1 base, there was a span of 7 bases. The V gene's germline CDR1 is SGHAT and CDR2 FQNNGV. The CDR3 extends over 14 amino acids. The CDR3 sequence: CASSLGDNNYGYTF. In nucleotides, the CDR3 is TGTGCCAGCAGCTTAGGGGACAATAACTATGGCTACACCTTC.

The CDR3 DNA follows: TGTGCCATCAGTGAGTCTAATATTGCAGATACGCAGTATTTT. It encodes CAISESNIADTQYF. The chain uses TRBV10-3 and TRBJ2-3; D unclear. Trimming stripped 0 bases from V and 4 bases from J, with 8 bases between. Germline assignment: CDR1 ENHRY and CDR2 SYGVKD. The CDR3 runs to 14 residues.

The chain couples TRBV9 to TRBJ1-2, with TRBD1 as a possible D gene (6 bases). The germline gives CDR1 SGDLS, CDR2 YYNGEE. V was pared by 7 bases and J by 8 bases, with 15 bases between. This CDR3 is built from 12 residues. The DNA of the CDR3 is TGTGCCAGCCTCGGGGGGGCTGGAGGCTACACCTTC. Translation: CASLGGAGGYTF.

Of note for this clone: No DNA is shown, since the ends of the CDR3 on it are uncertain; the CDR3 is the one TCRdb lists. The chain couples TRBV14 to TRBJ1-1. Germline lookup yields CDR1 SGHDN and CDR2 FVKESK. A total of 15 residues make up the CDR3, ends included. CDR3 loop: CASSSLWRGNTEAFF.

The gene calls are TRBV6-5 and TRBJ2-5; 15 nucleotides align to TRBD2. The germline V gene has CDR1 MNHEY and CDR2 SVGAGI. The ends lost 6 bases at V and 9 bases at J; junction bases unmatched: 5. The CDR3 spans 14 residues. Here the CDR3 DNA reads TGTGCCAGCAGCAGGACTAGCGGGGGGGCGGCCCAGTACTTC. This codes for CASSRTSGGAAQYF.

The rearrangement links TRBV2 to TRBJ1-4, with D possibly TRBD1 on 5 matching bases. This CDR3 region has 13 residues. Germline assignment: CDR1 SNHLY and CDR2 FYNNEI. V gave up 6 bases and J gave up 3 bases, with 8 bases separating them. The CDR3 DNA is TGTGCCAGCAGGGGGCTGGCTAATGAAAAACTGTTTTTT. Translating gives CASRGLANEKLFF. The whole variable domain, remainder taken from reference TRBV2 and TRBJ1-4, is EPEVTQTPSHQVTQMGQEVILRCVPISNHLYFYWYRQILGQKVEFLVSFYNNEISEKSEIFDDQFSVERPDGSNFTLKIRSTKLEDSAMYFCASRGLANEKLFFGSGTQLSVL.

As DNA, the CDR3 is TGTGCCAGCAGTTATGACAGGGATCAGCCCCAGCATTTT. Translated, it gives CASSYDRDQPQHF. This chain joins TRBV2 and TRBJ1-5; 7 bases are a match to TRBD1. The ends lost 5 bases at V and 5 bases at J; junction bases unmatched: 3. This CDR3 has 13 amino acids. Germline assignment: CDR1 SNHLY and CDR2 FYNNEI.

The chain joins TRBV5-1 to TRBJ2-7; the D gene is possibly TRBD2 (6 bases). Germline values: CDR1 SGHRS, CDR2 YFSETQ. The CDR3 spans 14 residues. With 3 bases removed from V and 2 bases from J, the gap between germline ends came to 12 bases. CDR3 nucleotides: TGCGCCAGCAGCTCGGGACTGATGACCTACGAGCAGTACTTC. Translation gives CASSSGLMTYEQYF.

The rearrangement uses TRBV6-4 and TRBJ1-6, with TRBD1 identical over 7 bases. The CDR3 length is 16 residues. Germline CDR1 MRHNA, CDR2 SNTAGT. After removal of 5 bases from V and 0 bases from J, the junction contained 4 bases not matched to a gene. Here the CDR3 reads CASSPTGSSYNSPLHF. DNA for the CDR3: TGTGCCAGCAGTCCGACAGGGAGCTCCTATAATTCACCCCTCCACTTT.

The chain combines TRBV5-1 with TRBJ1-1; no clear D gene. Germline-derived CDR1 and CDR2 are SGHRS and YFSETQ. With 0 bases removed from V and 3 bases from J, the gap between germline ends came to 9 bases. The CDR3 is 14 residues long. The DNA of the CDR3 is TGCGCCAGCAGCTTGGCGTCCGGGGACACTGAAGCTTTCTTT. Translated: CASSLASGDTEAFF.

The V call is TRBV19, the J call TRBJ1-4, with D perhaps matching TRBD1 (6 bases). The germline V gene encodes CDR1 LNHDA and CDR2 SQIVND (reference sequence). The CDR3 extends over 14 amino acids. Trimming pared 9 bases from V and 7 bases from J, leaving 18 bases between. The CDR3 spells CASGDPGQIEKLFF. For the CDR3, the DNA is TGTGCCAGCGGCGACCCGGGACAAATTGAAAAACTGTTTTTT. The variable domain in full, completed from reference TRBV19 and TRBJ1-4, reads DGGITQSPKYLFRKEGQNVTLSCEQNLNHDAMYWYRQDPGQGLRLIYYSQIVNDFQKGDIAEGYSVSREKKESFPLTVTSAQKNPTAFYLCASGDPGQIEKLFFGSGTQLSVL.

The chain is built from TRBV2 and TRBJ1-5; D is possibly TRBD1 (6 bases). Germline V gene data show CDR1 as SNHLY and CDR2 as FYNNEI. The germline V and J ends were trimmed by 7 bases and 3 bases, with 16 bases remaining between them. This CDR3 contains 15 residues. CDR3 in amino acids: CASNGGREVNQPQHF. The CDR3, as DNA: TGTGCCAGCAACGGGGGGCGGGAGGTCAATCAGCCCCAGCATTTT.

This chain joins TRBV18 and TRBJ1-6; 7 nucleotides match TRBD1. Looked up from germline, CDR1 is KGHSH and CDR2 is LQKENI. The CDR3 contains 15 residues. V lost 2 bases, J lost 10 bases, and 8 bases stayed unmatched. The CDR3 loop reads CASSPDREGWSPLHF. In DNA form, the CDR3 reads TGTGCCAGCTCACCAGACAGGGAAGGCTGGTCACCCCTCCACTTT.

V and J are TRBV5-1 and TRBJ2-2, with 7 bases that match TRBD1. CDR3 length equals 13 residues. With 2 bases clipped from V and 10 bases from J, the junction kept 5 bases outside the gene matches. The germline V gene has CDR1 SGHRS and CDR2 YFSETQ. CDR3: CASSFDRVAELFF. CDR3 coding DNA: TGCGCCAGCAGCTTTGACAGGGTCGCGGAGCTGTTTTTT.

The chain couples TRBV30 to TRBJ2-7, with TRBD1 matching 9 bases. After removal of 2 bases from V and 5 bases from J, the junction contained 7 bases not matched to a gene. The CDR3 runs to 14 residues. Germline lookup yields CDR1 GTSNPN and CDR2 SVGIG (reference sequence). CDR3 sequence: CAWSTGTGWNEQYF. In DNA form, the CDR3 reads TGTGCCTGGAGTACCGGGACAGGGTGGAACGAGCAGTACTTC.